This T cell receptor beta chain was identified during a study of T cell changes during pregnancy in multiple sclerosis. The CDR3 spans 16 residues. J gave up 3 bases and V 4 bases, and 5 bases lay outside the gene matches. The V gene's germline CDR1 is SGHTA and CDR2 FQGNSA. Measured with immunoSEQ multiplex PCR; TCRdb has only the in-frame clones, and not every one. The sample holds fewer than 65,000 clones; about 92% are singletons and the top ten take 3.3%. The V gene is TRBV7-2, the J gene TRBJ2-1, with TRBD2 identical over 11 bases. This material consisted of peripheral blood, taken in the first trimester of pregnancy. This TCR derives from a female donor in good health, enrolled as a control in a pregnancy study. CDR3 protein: CASSSTSGGFYNEQFF. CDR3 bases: TGTGCCAGCAGCTCAACTAGCGGGGGATTCTACAATGAGCAGTTCTTC.